These T cell receptor beta chains were read from a single sample in a study of control samples from healthy donors and cancer patients. Measured with immunoSEQ multiplex PCR; TCRdb has only the in-frame clones, and not every one. The repertoire holds 150,000 or so clones, roughly nine tenths seen once, with approximately 7.2% in the top ten. The sequenced sample consisted of blood. The receptors derive from a man aged 18 to 30 in good health. The CDR3 runs from the conserved cysteine through the conserved F or W. D genes are given only for firm matches. Clone size is shown for a subset of rows, as once, few, many or a class of expanded clone.

v_gene,abundance,d_gene,j_gene,CDR3nt,CDR3aa
TRBV5-6,NA,NA,TRBJ1-4,TGTGCCAGCAGCTCTAGGGGTTACAATGAAAAACTGTTTTTT,CASSSRGYNEKLFF
TRBV7-7,NA,NA,TRBJ2-7,TGTGCCAGCAATGGGGGAGAGCCCTACGAGCAGTACTTC,CASNGGEPYEQYF
TRBV11-1,NA,NA,TRBJ2-3,TGTGCCAGCAGCTTAAGTACAGATACGCAGTATTTT,CASSLSTDTQYF
TRBV5-5,NA,TRBD1,TRBJ1-1,TGTGCCAGCAGCATCGGACAGGCCGAAGCTTTCTTT,CASSIGQAEAFF
TRBV9,NA,TRBD2,TRBJ2-3,TGTGCCAGCAGCCTAGACAGCGGGGGGCCCTCCACAGATACGCAGTATTTT,CASSLDSGGPSTDTQYF
TRBV6-6,NA,TRBD2,TRBJ2-1,TGTGCCAGCAGTTACTCGGGGACTAGCGGGGGGGCCCGGGGATTCTTC,CASSYSGTSGGARGFF
TRBV19,NA,NA,TRBJ1-1,TGTGCCAGTAGTAGACTCAGGGGAACTGAAGCTTTCTTT,CASSRLRGTEAFF
TRBV12-3/TRBV12-4,NA,NA,TRBJ1-2,TGTGCCAGCAGTTCCGGGACCCACAGGGGCTACACCTTC,CASSSGTHRGYTF
TRBV28,NA,NA,TRBJ1-2,TGTGCCAGCACCTGGGGAGGGGGGTATGGCTACACCTTC,CASTWGGGYGYTF
TRBV4-3,NA,NA,TRBJ1-6,TGCGCCAGCAGCCAAGCCGTGGCGACTCAGGCGAGCTCCTATAATTCACCCCTCCACTTT,CASSQAVATQASSYNSPLHF
TRBV28,NA,NA,TRBJ1-5,TGTGCCAGCCGACTTGTGGGGGGACGTCAGCCCCAGCATTTT,CASRLVGGRQPQHF
TRBV11-2,NA,TRBD1,TRBJ1-1,TGTGCCAGCAGCGCCAGAACAAGACAGGGTCCCACTGAAGCTTTCTTT,CASSARTRQGPTEAFF
TRBV28,NA,TRBD1,TRBJ1-4,TGTGCCAGCAGCCCAGGACAGGGTGGTAATGAAAAACTGTTTTTT,CASSPGQGGNEKLFF
TRBV19,NA,NA,TRBJ1-5,TGTGCCAGTAGTATATCGGCCAGGTCGGCACATAGCAATCAGCCCCAGCATTTT,CASSISARSAHSNQPQHF
TRBV7-2,NA,TRBD2,TRBJ2-1,TGTGCCAGCAGCTTAACCGGGGGGTCCCGGGGTGATGAGCAGTTCTTC,CASSLTGGSRGDEQFF
TRBV24-1,NA,NA,TRBJ1-2,TGTGCCACCAGTGATTTTCAGTTGGGCTACACCTTC,CATSDFQLGYTF
TRBV12-3/TRBV12-4,once,NA,TRBJ2-1,TGTGCCAGCAGTTTTAGCTACAATGAGCAGTTCTTC,CASSFSYNEQFF
TRBV27,NA,NA,TRBJ2-7,TGTGCCAGCAGTTTATCAGGACAGCCTTACTACGAGCAGTACTTC,CASSLSGQPYYEQYF
TRBV29-1,NA,NA,TRBJ2-3,TGCAGCACAGCAGATACGCAGTATTTT,CSTADTQYF
TRBV29-1,NA,NA,TRBJ2-5,TGCAGCGTTGAAGATTTGCCCAACCAAGAGACCCAGTACTTC,CSVEDLPNQETQYF
TRBV7-2,NA,NA,TRBJ2-7,TGTGCCAGCAGCTTAGAAGGGGCTCACTACGAGCAGTACTTC,CASSLEGAHYEQYF
TRBV7-9,NA,NA,TRBJ2-1,TGTGCCAGCAGCTTAACCCCGTTCTTC,CASSLTPFF
TRBV19,NA,NA,TRBJ1-5,TGTGCCAGTAGGGGAACAATCAATCAGCCCCAGCATTTT,CASRGTINQPQHF
TRBV14,few,NA,TRBJ2-1,TGTGCCAGCAGCCAAGTGAAAGGGGGGACACGCGACAATGAGCAGTTCTTC,CASSQVKGGTRDNEQFF
TRBV5-4,NA,NA,TRBJ2-3,TGTGCCAGCAGTTCTACTAGGGACACGCAGTATTTT,CASSSTRDTQYF
TRBV19,NA,NA,TRBJ2-1,TGTGCCAGTAGTACTAATGCGCTTGGGGGGTTAGGAAATGAGCAGTTCTTC,CASSTNALGGLGNEQFF
TRBV7-2,few,NA,TRBJ1-2,TGTGCCAGCAGCTTAGATGGGACCACTTATGGCTACACCTTC,CASSLDGTTYGYTF
TRBV7-2,NA,NA,TRBJ2-2,TGTGCCAGCAGCTTCCAGGGGATCACCGGGGAGCTGTTTTTT,CASSFQGITGELFF
TRBV11-2,NA,NA,TRBJ2-3,TGTGCCAGCAGCTTAGTGGGCAGCACAGATACGCAGTATTTT,CASSLVGSTDTQYF
TRBV7-2,NA,TRBD1,TRBJ1-2,TGTGCCAGCAGTCAGGGACAGATGACCGGCTATGGCTACACCTTC,CASSQGQMTGYGYTF
TRBV5-1,NA,NA,TRBJ1-2,TGCGCCAGCAGCTTATTCCGGGCAGGGATCTATGGCTACACCTTC,CASSLFRAGIYGYTF
TRBV5-4,NA,TRBD1,TRBJ1-2,TGTGCCAGCAGCCCGCACCCCGACAGGGGAGCTAACTATGGCTACACCTTC,CASSPHPDRGANYGYTF
TRBV20-1,NA,TRBD2,TRBJ2-2,TGCAGTGCTAGTGGTAATAGATTAGCGGGGGGCCCACCGAACACCGGGGAGCTGTTTTTT,CSASGNRLAGGPPNTGELFF
TRBV5-6,NA,NA,TRBJ1-5,TGTGCCAGCAGAAGAGGGATAGACGGCAATCAGCCCCAGCATTTT,CASRRGIDGNQPQHF
TRBV19,NA,NA,TRBJ1-5,TGTGCCTCTACCACCGCCGCCCCTCTGACCCAGCCCCAGCATTTT,CASTTAAPLTQPQHF
TRBV7-3,NA,NA,TRBJ2-3,TGTGCCAGCAGCTTAACGTCAACTATTGATACGCAGTATTTT,CASSLTSTIDTQYF